Described below is a single TCR beta chain sequence and its context. Libraries were prepared by immunoSEQ multiplex PCR; TCRdb keeps only in-frame clonotypes and omits some of them. The sample carries 490,000 or so clones, approximately 80% recorded once. These data come from a study of shared clonotypes between healthy human individuals. The CDR3 runs 16 residues. Sequencing input: PBMCs. The source of this sequence is a middle-aged woman in good health. Some clones in this sample may be carry-over from other donors' samples. The chain recombines TRBV21-1 with TRBJ2-4; no check of the table's D call, TRBD2, against the DNA was made. TRBV21-1 is recorded as a pseudogene. The chain's CDR3 is CASSKEGSRGKNIQYF. In DNA, the CDR3 is TGTGCCAGCAGCAAAGAAGGATCTCGGGGCAAAAACATTCAGTACTTC.